These 3 T cell receptor beta chains were sequenced from one sample in a study of shared clonotypes between healthy human individuals. Generated by immunoSEQ multiplex PCR, the TCRdb table keeps only in-frame clones and is missing some. Of about 1 million clones in the sample, roughly 80% were seen once. Sequencing was performed on memory CD4+ T cells sorted from blood. The subset: CD45RA-negative fraction. These receptor sequences come from a young man in good health.

V and J are TRBV29-1 and TRBJ2-5; weak D call: TRBD2 (7 bases). The CDR3 has 14 amino acids. Trimming took 6 bases from V and 0 from J, leaving 14 bases between them. Per germline, CDR1 SQVTM and CDR2 ANQGSEA. This chain's CDR3 is CSVGGDTYQETQYF. CDR3 sequence (DNA): TGCAGCGTAGGGGGGGACACCTACCAAGAGACCCAGTACTTC.

This clone was found a few times. This chain joins TRBV5-4 and TRBJ2-5; D ambiguous. The V gene lost 0 bases and the J gene lost 0 bases, with 6 bases spanning the gap. Per germline, CDR1 SGHNT and CDR2 YYREEE (reference sequence). There are 14 residues in the CDR3. The CDR3 DNA follows: TGTGCCAGCAGCTTGGGTTCGGACCAAGAGACCCAGTACTTC. Its translation: CASSLGSDQETQYF.

The table lists this clone with a few counts. V and J are TRBV6-1 and TRBJ2-7, with D perhaps TRBD2 (5 bases). This CDR3 is built from 19 residues. From germline, CDR1 is MNHNS and CDR2 SASEGT. V lost 4 bases to trimming and J lost 2 bases, with 27 bases between them. The CDR3 sequence is CASSVIQVQRRFTAYEQYF. CDR3 DNA sequence: TGTGCCAGCAGTGTAATCCAGGTCCAGCGGCGATTTACTGCCTACGAGCAGTACTTC.